The source of this T cell receptor (beta chain) is a study of blood T cell repertoires in COVID-19. Whole-study context: Nucleic acid was either cDNA or gDNA, and it came from T cells, B-cell-depleted T cells, or PBMCs.

Using immunoSEQ multiplex PCR, the repertoire was profiled, and TCRdb retains in-frame clones only, with some absent. The table has over 130,000 clones, about 83% seen once; the top ten hold around 17%. Trimming removed 5 bases from V and 1 base from J; junction bases left unmatched: 5. Germline V lookup: CDR1 MDHEN, CDR2 SYDVKM. The CDR3 length is 15 residues. The sequence was obtained from a man aged 50-60 years with acute or convalescent COVID-19. The rearrangement joins TRBV28 to TRBJ2-3; TRBD2 matches at 8 bases. The source material was peripheral blood. This CDR3 is CASSGPAGGTDTQYF. CDR3 coding DNA: TGTGCCAGCAGTGGGCCAGCGGGGGGCACAGATACGCAGTATTTT.